The source of this T cell receptor beta chain is a study of cytomegalovirus exposure and HLA in healthy donors. Primers: 60 Vbeta forward and 13 Jbeta reverse. The data were produced by immunoSEQ multiplex PCR, yet TCRdb's version contains in-frame clones alone and is incomplete. The data hold fewer than 200,000 clones, with around 69% observed a single time. Germline V lookup: CDR1 SEHNR, CDR2 FQNEAQ (reference sequence). V lost 1 base and J 4 bases, leaving 13 bases between the germline ends. The CDR3 sequence is 16 residues long. The origin of this receptor is a man aged 60-69 years in good health and CMV-seronegative. This chain joins TRBV7-9 and TRBJ1-4; tentative D call: TRBD1 (5 bases). The sequenced sample consisted of PBMCs. The CDR3 reads CASSLGTKGHNEKLFF. In nucleotides, the CDR3 is TGTGCCAGCAGCTTAGGGACAAAGGGGCATAATGAAAAACTGTTTTTT. Filled out from reference TRBV7-9 and TRBJ1-4, the complete variable domain reads DTGVSQNPRHKITKRGQNVTFRCDPISEHNRLYWYRQTLGQGPEFLTYFQNEAQLEKSRLLSDRFSAERPKGSFSTLEIQRTEQGDSAMYLCASSLGTKGHNEKLFFGSGTQLSVL.